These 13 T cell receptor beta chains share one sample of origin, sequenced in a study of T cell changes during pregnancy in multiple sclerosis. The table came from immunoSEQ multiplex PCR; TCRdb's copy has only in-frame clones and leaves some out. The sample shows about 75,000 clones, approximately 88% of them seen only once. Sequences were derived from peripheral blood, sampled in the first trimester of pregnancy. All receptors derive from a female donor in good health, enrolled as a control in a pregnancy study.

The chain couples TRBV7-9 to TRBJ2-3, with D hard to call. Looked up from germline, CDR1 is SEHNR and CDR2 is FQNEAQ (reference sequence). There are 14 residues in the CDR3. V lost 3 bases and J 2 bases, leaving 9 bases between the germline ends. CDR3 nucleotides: TGTGCCAGCAGCTTGACTGGGTACACAGATACGCAGTATTTT. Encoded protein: CASSLTGYTDTQYF.

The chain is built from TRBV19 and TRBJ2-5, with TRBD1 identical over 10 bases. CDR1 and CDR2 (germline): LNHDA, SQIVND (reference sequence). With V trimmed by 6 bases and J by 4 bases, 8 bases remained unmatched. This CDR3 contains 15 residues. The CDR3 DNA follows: TGTGCCAGTAGCACTCAGACAGGGGGCGGAGAGACCCAGTACTTC. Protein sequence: CASSTQTGGGETQYF.

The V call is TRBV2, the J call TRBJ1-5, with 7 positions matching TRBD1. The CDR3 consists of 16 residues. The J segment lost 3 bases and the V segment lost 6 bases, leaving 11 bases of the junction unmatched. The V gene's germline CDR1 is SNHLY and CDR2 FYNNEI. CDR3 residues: CASRTDRTLDNQPQHF. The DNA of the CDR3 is TGTGCCAGCAGAACGGACAGGACCCTAGACAATCAGCCCCAGCATTTT.

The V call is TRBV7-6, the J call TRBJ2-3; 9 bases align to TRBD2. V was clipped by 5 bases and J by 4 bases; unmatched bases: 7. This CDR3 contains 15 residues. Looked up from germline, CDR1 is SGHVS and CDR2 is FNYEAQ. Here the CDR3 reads CASSREAGGADTQYF. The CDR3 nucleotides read TGTGCCAGCAGCCGGGAGGCGGGGGGGGCAGATACGCAGTATTTT.

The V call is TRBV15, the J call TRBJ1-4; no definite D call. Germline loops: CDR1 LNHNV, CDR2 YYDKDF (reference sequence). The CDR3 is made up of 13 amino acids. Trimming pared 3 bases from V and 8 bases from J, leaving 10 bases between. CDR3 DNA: TGTGCCACCAGCAGTGCGTGGGCAGAAAAACTGTTTTTT. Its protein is CATSSAWAEKLFF.

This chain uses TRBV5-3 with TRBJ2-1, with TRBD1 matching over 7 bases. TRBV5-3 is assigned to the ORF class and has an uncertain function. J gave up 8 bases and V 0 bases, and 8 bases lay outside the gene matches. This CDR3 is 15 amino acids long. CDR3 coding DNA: TGTGCCAGAAGCTTGGAACAGGGGATAGGAGATGAGCAGTTCTTC. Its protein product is CARSLEQGIGDEQFF.

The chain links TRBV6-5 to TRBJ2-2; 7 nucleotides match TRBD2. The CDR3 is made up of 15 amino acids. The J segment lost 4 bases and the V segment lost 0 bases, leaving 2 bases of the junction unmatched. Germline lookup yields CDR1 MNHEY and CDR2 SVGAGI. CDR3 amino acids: CASSYSTGGTGELFF. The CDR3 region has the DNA TGTGCCAGCAGTTACTCGACGGGGGGCACCGGGGAGCTGTTTTTT.

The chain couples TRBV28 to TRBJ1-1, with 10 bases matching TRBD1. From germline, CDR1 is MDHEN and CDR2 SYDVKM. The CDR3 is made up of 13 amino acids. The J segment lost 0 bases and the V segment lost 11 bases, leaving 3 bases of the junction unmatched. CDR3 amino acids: CAGTGALNTEAFF. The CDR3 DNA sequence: TGTGCCGGGACAGGGGCGCTGAACACTGAAGCTTTCTTT.

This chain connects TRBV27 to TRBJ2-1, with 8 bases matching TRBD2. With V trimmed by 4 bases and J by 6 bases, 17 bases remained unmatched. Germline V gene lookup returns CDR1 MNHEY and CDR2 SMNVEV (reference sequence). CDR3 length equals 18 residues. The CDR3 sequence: CASSSPGFWAGGLNEQFF. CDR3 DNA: TGTGCCAGCAGTTCCCCCGGGTTTTGGGCGGGGGGACTCAATGAGCAGTTCTTC.

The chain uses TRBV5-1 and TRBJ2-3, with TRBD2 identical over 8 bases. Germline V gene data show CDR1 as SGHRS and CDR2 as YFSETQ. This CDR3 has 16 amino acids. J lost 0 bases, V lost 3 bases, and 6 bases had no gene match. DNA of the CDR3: TGCGCCAGCAGCTCGGCAGCGGGGGCTAGCACAGATACGCAGTATTTT. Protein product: CASSSAAGASTDTQYF. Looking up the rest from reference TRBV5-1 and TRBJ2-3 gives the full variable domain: KAGVTQTPRYLIKTRGQQVTLSCSPISGHRSVSWYQQTPGQGLQFLFEYFSETQRNKGNFPGRFSGRQFSNSRSEMNVSTLELGDSALYLCASSSAAGASTDTQYFGPGTRLTVL.

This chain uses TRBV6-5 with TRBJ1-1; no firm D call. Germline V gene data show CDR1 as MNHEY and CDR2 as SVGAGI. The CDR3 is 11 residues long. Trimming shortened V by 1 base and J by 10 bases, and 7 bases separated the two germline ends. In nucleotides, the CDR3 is TGTGCCAGCAGTTACTTGGGGAGAGCTTTCTTT. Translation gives CASSYLGRAFF.

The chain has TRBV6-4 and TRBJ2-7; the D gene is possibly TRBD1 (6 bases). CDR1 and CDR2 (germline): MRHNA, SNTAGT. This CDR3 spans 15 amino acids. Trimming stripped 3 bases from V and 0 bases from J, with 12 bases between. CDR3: CASSEGAAASYEQYF. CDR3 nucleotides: TGTGCCAGCAGTGAGGGGGCAGCTGCCTCCTACGAGCAGTACTTC.

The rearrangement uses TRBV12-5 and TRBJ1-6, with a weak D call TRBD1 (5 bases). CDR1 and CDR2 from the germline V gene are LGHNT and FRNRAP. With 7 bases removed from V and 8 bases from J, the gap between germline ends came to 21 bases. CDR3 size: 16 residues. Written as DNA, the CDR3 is TGTGCTAGTGCCAGGCCCAGGGAAAGGGTTGATTCACCCCTCCACTTT. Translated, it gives CASARPRERVDSPLHF.